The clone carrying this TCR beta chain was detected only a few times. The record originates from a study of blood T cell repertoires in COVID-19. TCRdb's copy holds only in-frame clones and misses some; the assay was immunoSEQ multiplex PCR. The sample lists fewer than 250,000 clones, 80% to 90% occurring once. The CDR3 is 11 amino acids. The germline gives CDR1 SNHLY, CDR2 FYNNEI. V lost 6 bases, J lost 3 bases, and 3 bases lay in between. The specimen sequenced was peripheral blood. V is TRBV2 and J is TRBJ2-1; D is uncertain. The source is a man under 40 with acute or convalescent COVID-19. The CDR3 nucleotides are TGTGCCAGCAGGAGCTACAATGAGCAGTTCTTC. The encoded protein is CASRSYNEQFF.